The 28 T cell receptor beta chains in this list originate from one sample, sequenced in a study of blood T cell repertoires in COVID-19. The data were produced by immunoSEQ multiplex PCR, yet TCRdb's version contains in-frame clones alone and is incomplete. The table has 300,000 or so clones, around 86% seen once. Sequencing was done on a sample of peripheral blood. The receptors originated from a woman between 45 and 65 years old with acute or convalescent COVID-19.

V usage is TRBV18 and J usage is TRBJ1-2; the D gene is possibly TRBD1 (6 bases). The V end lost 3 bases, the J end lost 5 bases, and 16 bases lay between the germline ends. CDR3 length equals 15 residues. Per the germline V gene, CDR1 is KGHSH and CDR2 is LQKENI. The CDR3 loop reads CASSPGQTRNYGYTF. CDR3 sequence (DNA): TGTGCCAGCTCACCCGGACAGACCCGGAATTATGGCTACACCTTC.

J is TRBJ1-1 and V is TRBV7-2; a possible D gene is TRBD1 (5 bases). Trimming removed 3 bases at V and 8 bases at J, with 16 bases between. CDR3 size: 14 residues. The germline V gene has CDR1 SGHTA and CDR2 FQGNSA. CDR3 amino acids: CASSFGRGLGEAFF. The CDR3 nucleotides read TGTGCCAGCAGCTTCGGGAGGGGTCTGGGAGAAGCTTTCTTT. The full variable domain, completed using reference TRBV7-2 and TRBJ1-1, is GAGVSQSPSNKVTEKGKDVELRCDPISGHTALYWYRQSLGQGLEFLIYFQGNSAPDKSGLPSDRFSAERTGGSVSTLTIQRTQQEDSAVYLCASSFGRGLGEAFFGQGTRLTVV.

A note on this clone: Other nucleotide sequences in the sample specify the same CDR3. CDR3 loop: CASSLRQGSNQPQHF. In nucleotides, the CDR3 is TGTGCCAGCAGCTTACGACAGGGTAGCAATCAGCCCCAGCATTTT. This chain joins TRBV7-2 and TRBJ1-5; 7 nucleotides match TRBD1. Germline loops: CDR1 SGHTA, CDR2 FQGNSA. Trimming at V came to 2 bases and at J to 0 bases, leaving 1 base not matched to a gene. The CDR3 consists of 15 residues.

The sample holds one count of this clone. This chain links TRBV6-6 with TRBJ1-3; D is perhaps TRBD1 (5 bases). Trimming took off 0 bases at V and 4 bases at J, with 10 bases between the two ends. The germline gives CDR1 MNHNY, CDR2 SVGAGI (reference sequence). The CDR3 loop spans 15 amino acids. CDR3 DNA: TGTGCCAGCAGTTACTCGATCGGGGGGGGAAACACCATATATTTT. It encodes CASSYSIGGGNTIYF.

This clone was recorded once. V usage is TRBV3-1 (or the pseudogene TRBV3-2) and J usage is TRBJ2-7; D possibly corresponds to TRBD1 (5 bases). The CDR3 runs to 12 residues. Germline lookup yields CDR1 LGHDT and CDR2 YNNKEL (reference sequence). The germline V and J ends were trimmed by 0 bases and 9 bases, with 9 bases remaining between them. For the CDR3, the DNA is TGTGCCAGCAGCCAAGACAGGGATCGGCAGTACTTC. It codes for CASSQDRDRQYF.

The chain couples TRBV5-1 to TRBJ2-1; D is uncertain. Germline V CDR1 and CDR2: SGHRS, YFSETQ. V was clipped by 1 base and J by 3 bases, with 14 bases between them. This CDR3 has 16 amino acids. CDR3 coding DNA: TGCGCCAGCAGCTTGTTATCGCCCCGCGGCTACAATGAGCAGTTCTTC. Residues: CASSLLSPRGYNEQFF. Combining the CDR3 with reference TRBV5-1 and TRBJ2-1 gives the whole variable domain KAGVTQTPRYLIKTRGQQVTLSCSPISGHRSVSWYQQTPGQGLQFLFEYFSETQRNKGNFPGRFSGRQFSNSRSEMNVSTLELGDSALYLCASSLLSPRGYNEQFFGPGTRLTVL.

The CDR3 DNA is TGTGCCAGCAGTGACTTAAGCATCCTTAGCATGAACACTGAAGCTTTCTTT. Residues: CASSDLSILSMNTEAFF. The gene calls are TRBV6-1 and TRBJ1-1, with D unclear. The CDR3 is 17 residues long. Germline assignment: CDR1 MNHNS and CDR2 SASEGT. Trimming removed 3 bases from V and 0 bases from J, with 17 bases in between.

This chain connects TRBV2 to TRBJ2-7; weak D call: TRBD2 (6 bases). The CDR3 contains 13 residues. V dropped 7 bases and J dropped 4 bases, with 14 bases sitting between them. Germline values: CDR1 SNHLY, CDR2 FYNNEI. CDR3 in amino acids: CASTAAGTYEQYF. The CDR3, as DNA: TGTGCCAGCACCGCCGCAGGGACTTACGAGCAGTACTTC. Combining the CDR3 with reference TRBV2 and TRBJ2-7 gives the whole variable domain EPEVTQTPSHQVTQMGQEVILRCVPISNHLYFYWYRQILGQKVEFLVSFYNNEISEKSEIFDDQFSVERPDGSNFTLKIRSTKLEDSAMYFCASTAAGTYEQYFGPGTRLTVT.

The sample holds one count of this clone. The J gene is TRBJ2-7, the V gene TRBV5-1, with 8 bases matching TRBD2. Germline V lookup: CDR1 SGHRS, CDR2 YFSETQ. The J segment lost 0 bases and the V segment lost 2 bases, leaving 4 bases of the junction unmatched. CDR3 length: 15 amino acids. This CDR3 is CASSLIAGSSYEQYF. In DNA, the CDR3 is TGCGCCAGCAGCTTAATAGCGGGAAGCTCCTACGAGCAGTACTTC.

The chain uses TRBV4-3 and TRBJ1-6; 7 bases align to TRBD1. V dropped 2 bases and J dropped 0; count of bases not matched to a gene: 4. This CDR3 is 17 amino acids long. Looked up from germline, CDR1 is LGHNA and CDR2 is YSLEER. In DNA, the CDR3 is TGCGCCAGCAGCCAAATGACAGGGAGCTCCTATAATTCACCCCTCCACTTT. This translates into CASSQMTGSSYNSPLHF.

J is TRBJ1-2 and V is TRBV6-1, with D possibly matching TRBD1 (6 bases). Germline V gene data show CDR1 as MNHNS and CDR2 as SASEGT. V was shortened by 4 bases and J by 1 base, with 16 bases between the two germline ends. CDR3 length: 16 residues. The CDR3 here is CASSAQMQGSNYGYTF. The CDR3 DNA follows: TGTGCCAGCAGTGCTCAAATGCAGGGGAGTAACTATGGCTACACCTTC.

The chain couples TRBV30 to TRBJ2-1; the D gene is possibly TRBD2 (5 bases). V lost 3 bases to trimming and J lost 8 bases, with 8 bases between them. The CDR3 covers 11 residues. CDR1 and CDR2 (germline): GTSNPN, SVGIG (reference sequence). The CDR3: CAWSPRDEQFF. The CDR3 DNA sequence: TGTGCCTGGAGCCCGAGGGATGAGCAGTTCTTC.

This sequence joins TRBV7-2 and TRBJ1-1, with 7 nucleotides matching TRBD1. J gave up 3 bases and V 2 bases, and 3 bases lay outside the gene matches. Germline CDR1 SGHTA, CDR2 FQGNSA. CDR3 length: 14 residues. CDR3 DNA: TGTGCCAGCAGCTTACAGGGGGGTGACACTGAAGCTTTCTTT. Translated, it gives CASSLQGGDTEAFF. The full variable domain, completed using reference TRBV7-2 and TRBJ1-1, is GAGVSQSPSNKVTEKGKDVELRCDPISGHTALYWYRQSLGQGLEFLIYFQGNSAPDKSGLPSDRFSAERTGGSVSTLTIQRTQQEDSAVYLCASSLQGGDTEAFFGQGTRLTVV.

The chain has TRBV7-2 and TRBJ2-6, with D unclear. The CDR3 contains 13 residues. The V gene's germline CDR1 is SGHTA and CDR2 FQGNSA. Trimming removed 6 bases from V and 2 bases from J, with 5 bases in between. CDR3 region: CASRTTGANVLTF. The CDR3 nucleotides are TGTGCCAGCAGGACAACTGGGGCCAACGTCCTGACTTTC.

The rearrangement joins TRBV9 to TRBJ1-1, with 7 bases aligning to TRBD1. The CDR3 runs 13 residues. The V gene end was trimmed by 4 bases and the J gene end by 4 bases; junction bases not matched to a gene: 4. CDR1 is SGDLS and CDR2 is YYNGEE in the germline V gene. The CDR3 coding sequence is TGTGCCAGCAGCCTACAGGGGTCCACTGAAGCTTTCTTT. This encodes CASSLQGSTEAFF.

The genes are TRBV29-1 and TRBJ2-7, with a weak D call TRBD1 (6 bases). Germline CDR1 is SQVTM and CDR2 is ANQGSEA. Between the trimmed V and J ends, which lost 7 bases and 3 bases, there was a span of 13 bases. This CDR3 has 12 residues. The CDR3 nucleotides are TGCAGCGGACAGGACGAAATCTACGAGCAGTACTTC. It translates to CSGQDEIYEQYF.

The CDR3: CASSLHPGGNYGYTF. The CDR3 DNA is TGTGCCAGCAGCTTACACCCAGGGGGTAACTATGGCTACACCTTC. The chain recombines TRBV7-2 with TRBJ1-2; 7 nucleotides align to TRBD1. Germline assignment: CDR1 SGHTA and CDR2 FQGNSA. This CDR3 has 15 amino acids. With V trimmed by 2 bases and J by 1 base, 4 bases remained unmatched.

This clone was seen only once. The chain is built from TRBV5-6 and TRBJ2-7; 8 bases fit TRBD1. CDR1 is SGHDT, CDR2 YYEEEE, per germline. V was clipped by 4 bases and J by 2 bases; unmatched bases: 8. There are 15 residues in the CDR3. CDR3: CASSPRTGFPYEQYF. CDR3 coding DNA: TGTGCCAGCAGCCCCCGGACAGGGTTCCCCTACGAGCAGTACTTC. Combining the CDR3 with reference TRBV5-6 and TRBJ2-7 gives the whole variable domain DAGVTQSPTHLIKTRGQQVTLRCSPKSGHDTVSWYQQALGQGPQFIFQYYEEEERQRGNFPDRFSGHQFPNYSSELNVNALLLGDSALYLCASSPRTGFPYEQYFGPGTRLTVT.

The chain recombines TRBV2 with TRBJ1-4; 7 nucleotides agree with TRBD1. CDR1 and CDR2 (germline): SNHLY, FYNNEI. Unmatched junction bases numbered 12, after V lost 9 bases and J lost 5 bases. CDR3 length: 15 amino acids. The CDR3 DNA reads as TGTGCCAGGTCGGTCGCGGGACAGCGAAATGAAAAACTGTTTTTT. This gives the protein CARSVAGQRNEKLFF. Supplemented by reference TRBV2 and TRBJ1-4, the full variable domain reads EPEVTQTPSHQVTQMGQEVILRCVPISNHLYFYWYRQILGQKVEFLVSFYNNEISEKSEIFDDQFSVERPDGSNFTLKIRSTKLEDSAMYFCARSVAGQRNEKLFFGSGTQLSVL.

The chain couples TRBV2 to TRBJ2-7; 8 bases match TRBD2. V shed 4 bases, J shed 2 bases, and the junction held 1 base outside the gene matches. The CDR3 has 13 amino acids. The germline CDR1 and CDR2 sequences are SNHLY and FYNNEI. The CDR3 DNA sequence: TGTGCCAGCAGTGGGCGGGAGGCCTACGAGCAGTACTTC. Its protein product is CASSGREAYEQYF.

CDR3 DNA sequence: TGTGCCAGCAGCTTAGGCGTGGGGACAGGCGATGAGCAGTTCTTC. Translating it yields CASSLGVGTGDEQFF. The chain carries TRBV7-3 and TRBJ2-1; 8 nucleotides align to TRBD1. Unmatched junction bases numbered 8, after V lost 2 bases and J lost 8 bases. Germline V gives CDR1 SGHTA, CDR2 FQGTGA. The CDR3 consists of 15 residues.

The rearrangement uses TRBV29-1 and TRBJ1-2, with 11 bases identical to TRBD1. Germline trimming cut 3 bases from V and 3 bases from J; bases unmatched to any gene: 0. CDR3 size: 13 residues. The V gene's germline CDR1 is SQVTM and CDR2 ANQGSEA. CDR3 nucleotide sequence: TGCAGCGTTGAGGACAGGGGGCACTATGGCTACACCTTC. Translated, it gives CSVEDRGHYGYTF.

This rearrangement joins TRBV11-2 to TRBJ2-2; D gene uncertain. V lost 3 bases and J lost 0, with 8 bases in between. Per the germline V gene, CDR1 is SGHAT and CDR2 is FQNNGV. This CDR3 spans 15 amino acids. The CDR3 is CASSFTETNTGELFF. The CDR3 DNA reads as TGTGCCAGCAGCTTTACAGAGACGAACACCGGGGAGCTGTTTTTT.

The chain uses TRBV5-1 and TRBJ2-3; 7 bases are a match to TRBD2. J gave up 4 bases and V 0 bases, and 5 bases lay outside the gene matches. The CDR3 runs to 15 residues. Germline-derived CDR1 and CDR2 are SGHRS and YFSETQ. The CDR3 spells CASSLGAGVPDTQYF. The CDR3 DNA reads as TGCGCCAGCAGCTTGGGCGCGGGAGTTCCAGATACGCAGTATTTT.

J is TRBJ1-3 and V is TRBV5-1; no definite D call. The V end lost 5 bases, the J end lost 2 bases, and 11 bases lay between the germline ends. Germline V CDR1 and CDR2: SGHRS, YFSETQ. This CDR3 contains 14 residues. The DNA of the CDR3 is TGCGCCAGCAGGATCGGTGAGGCTGGAAACACCATATATTTT. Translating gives CASRIGEAGNTIYF.

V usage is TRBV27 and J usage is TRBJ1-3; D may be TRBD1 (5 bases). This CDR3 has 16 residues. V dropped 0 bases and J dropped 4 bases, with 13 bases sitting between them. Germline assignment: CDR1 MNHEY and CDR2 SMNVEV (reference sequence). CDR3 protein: CASSLSPPGFGNTIYF. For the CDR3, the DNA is TGTGCCAGCAGTTTATCCCCCCCAGGGTTCGGAAACACCATATATTTT.

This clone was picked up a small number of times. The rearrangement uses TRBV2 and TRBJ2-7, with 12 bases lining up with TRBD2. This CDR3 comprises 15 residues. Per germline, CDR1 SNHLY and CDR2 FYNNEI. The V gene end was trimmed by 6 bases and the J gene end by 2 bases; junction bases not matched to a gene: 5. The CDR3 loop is CASSLTSGRTYEQYF. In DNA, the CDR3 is TGTGCCAGCAGCCTGACTAGCGGGAGAACCTACGAGCAGTACTTC.

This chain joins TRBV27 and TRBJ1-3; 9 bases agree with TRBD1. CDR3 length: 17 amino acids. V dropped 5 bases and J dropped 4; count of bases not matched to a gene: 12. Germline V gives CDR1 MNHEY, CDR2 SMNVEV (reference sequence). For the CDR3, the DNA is TGTGCCAGCAGTCTTTATCCGGGACAGGGAATCGGAAACACCATATATTTT. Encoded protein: CASSLYPGQGIGNTIYF.